These 2 T cell receptor beta chains were all obtained from the same sample, sequenced in a study of read filtering for tumor transcriptome and immune sequencing. The library was built from 400 ng RNA with molecular barcoded adaptors for alpha/delta and beta/gamma chains. MiXCR, applied by TCRdb to the reads, yields one record per CDR3 protein. Of tens of thousands of distinct CDR3 sequences listed, 20% to 25% are singletons. The sample comprised a population of CD138-negative cells sorted from bone marrow. These receptors originate from a donor aged 40 or over with multiple myeloma.

This clonotype was counted ten times or more. The V and J genes are TRBV12-3 or TRBV12-4 and TRBJ2-1; 10 bases fit TRBD2. J lost 10 bases, V lost 5 bases, and 8 bases had no gene match. This CDR3 has 14 amino acids. CDR3 protein: CASSLSGRAEEQFF. The DNA of the CDR3 is TGTGCCAGCAGTCTGAGCGGGAGGGCGGAGGAGCAGTTCTTC.

This clonotype was recorded only once. The J gene is TRBJ2-1, the V gene TRBV9; 12 nucleotides agree with TRBD2. This CDR3 comprises 16 residues. The germline gives CDR1 SGDLS, CDR2 YYNGEE. Losses at the gene ends were 7 bases for V and 6 bases for J; bases not matched to a gene: 11. The DNA for the CDR3 is TGTGCCAGCCCCCACCCTACGACTAGCGGGAGCAATGAGCAGTTCTTC. This codes for CASPHPTTSGSNEQFF. The full variable domain, its missing parts supplied by reference TRBV9 and TRBJ2-1, is DSGVTQTPKHLITATGQRVTLRCSPRSGDLSVYWYQQSLDQGLQFLIQYYNGEERAKGNILERFSAQQFPDLHSELNLSSLELGDSALYFCASPHPTTSGSNEQFFGPGTRLTVL.